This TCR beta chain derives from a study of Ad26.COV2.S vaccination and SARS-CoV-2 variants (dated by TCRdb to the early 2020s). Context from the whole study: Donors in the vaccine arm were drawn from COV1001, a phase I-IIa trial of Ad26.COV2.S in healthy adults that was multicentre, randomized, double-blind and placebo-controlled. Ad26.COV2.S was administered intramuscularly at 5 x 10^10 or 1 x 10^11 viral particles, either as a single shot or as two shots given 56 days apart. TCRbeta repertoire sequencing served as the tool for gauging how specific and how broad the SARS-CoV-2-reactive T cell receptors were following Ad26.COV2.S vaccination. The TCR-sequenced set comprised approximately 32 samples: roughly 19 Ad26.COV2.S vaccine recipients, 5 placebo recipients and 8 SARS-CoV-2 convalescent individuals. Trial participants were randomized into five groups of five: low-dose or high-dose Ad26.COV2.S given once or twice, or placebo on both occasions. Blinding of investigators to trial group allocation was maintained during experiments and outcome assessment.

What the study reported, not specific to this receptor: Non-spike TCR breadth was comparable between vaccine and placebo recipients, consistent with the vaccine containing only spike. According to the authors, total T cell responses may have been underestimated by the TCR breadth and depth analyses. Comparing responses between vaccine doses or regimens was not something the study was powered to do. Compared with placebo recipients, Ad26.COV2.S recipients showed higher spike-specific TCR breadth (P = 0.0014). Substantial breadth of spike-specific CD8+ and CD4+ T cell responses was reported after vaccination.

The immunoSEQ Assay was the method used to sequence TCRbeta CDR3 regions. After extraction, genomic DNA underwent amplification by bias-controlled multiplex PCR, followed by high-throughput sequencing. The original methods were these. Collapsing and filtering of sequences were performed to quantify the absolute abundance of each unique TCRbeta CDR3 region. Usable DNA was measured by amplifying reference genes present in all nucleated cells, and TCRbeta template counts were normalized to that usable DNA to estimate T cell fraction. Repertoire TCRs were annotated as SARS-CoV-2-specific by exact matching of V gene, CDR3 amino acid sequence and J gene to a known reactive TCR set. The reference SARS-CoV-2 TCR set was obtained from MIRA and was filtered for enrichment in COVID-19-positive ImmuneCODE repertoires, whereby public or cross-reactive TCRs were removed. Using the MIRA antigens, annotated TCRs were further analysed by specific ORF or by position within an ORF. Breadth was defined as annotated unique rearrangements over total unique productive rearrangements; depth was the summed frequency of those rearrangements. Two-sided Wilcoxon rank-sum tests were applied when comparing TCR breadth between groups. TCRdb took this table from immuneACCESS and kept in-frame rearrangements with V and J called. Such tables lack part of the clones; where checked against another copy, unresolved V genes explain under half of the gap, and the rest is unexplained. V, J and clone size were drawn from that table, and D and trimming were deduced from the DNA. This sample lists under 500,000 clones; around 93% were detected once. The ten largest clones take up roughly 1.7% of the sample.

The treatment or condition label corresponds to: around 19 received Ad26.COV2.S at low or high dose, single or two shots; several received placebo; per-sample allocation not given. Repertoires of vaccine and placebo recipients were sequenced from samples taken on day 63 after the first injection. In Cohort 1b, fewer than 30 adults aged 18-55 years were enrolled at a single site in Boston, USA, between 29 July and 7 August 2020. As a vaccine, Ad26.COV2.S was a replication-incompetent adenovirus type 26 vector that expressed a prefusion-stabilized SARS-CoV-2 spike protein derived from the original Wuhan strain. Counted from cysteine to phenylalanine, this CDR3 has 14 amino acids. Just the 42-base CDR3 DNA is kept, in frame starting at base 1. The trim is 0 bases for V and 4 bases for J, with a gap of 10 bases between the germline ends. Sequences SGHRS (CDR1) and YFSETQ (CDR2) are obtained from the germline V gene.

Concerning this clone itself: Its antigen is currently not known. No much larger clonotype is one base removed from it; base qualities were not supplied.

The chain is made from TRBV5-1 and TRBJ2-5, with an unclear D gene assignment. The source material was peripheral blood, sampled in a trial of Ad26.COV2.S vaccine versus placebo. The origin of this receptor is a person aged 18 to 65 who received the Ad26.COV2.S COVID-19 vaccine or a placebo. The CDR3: CASSLVASGETQYF. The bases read TGCGCCAGCAGCTTGGTGGCTAGTGGAGAGACCCAGTACTTC.